Each of the 9 T cell receptor beta chains below was sequenced from the same sample in a study of T cell changes during pregnancy in multiple sclerosis. The table came from immunoSEQ multiplex PCR; TCRdb's copy has only in-frame clones and leaves some out. The sample holds about 28,000 clones, 92% seen once. Source: peripheral blood, taken in the first trimester of pregnancy. The receptors shown here come from a female donor in good health, enrolled as a control in a pregnancy study.

The chain has TRBV18 and TRBJ1-5; TRBD1 agrees at 7 bases. The CDR3 runs 19 residues. CDR1 is KGHSH, CDR2 LQKENI, per germline. V dropped 6 bases and J dropped 4; count of bases not matched to a gene: 21. CDR3 amino acids: CASSTTLIQGGDRNQPQHF. The DNA of the CDR3 is TGTGCCAGCTCCACCACCCTAATTCAGGGGGGCGATCGGAATCAGCCCCAGCATTTT.

V and J are TRBV11-2 and TRBJ1-2; D might be TRBD1 (6 bases). Trimming took 4 bases from V and 7 from J, leaving 16 bases between them. Germline CDR1 and CDR2: SGHAT and FQNNGV. This CDR3 region has 14 residues. As DNA, the CDR3 is TGTGCCAGCAGCTATAGGAGGGGGGGGCCTGGCTACACCTTC. Its translation is CASSYRRGGPGYTF.

The chain carries TRBV18 and TRBJ2-3; TRBD1 is a possible D gene (6 bases). From germline, CDR1 is KGHSH and CDR2 LQKENI. Trimming took 2 bases from V and 2 from J, leaving 17 bases between them. CDR3 size: 17 residues. The CDR3 here is CASSPSTPGQYTDTQYF. The CDR3 region has the DNA TGTGCCAGCTCACCATCAACCCCGGGACAATACACAGATACGCAGTATTTT.

The chain is built from TRBV30 and TRBJ2-1; D not certain. The CDR3 sequence is 14 residues long. CDR1 is GTSNPN and CDR2 is SVGIG in the germline V gene (reference sequence). With 3 bases removed from V and 8 bases from J, the gap between germline ends came to 17 bases. The CDR3: CAWSYSSHSYEQFF. The CDR3 DNA is TGTGCCTGGAGCTACTCCTCTCATAGCTATGAGCAGTTCTTC.

The rearrangement joins TRBV5-1 to TRBJ1-1; no clear D. The CDR3 runs 13 residues. The V and J ends lost 2 bases and 11 bases respectively, with 16 bases between them. The germline V gene encodes CDR1 SGHRS and CDR2 YFSETQ. CDR3 bases: TGCGCCAGCAGCTTTAATGAAGCGAGGGATGCTTTCTTT. It encodes CASSFNEARDAFF.

The CDR3 reads CASTLGQQFF. The CDR3 coding sequence is TGTGCCAGCACCCTCGGACAACAGTTCTTC. The genes are TRBV6-1 and TRBJ2-1; weak D call: TRBD1 (5 bases). The CDR3 covers 10 residues. Germline assignment: CDR1 MNHNS and CDR2 SASEGT. Between the trimmed V and J ends, which lost 7 bases and 13 bases, there was a span of 11 bases.

In this sample, this clone turned up once. V is TRBV4-3 and J is TRBJ1-2, with D unresolved. The CDR3 runs 11 residues. Germline assignment: CDR1 LGHNA and CDR2 YSLEER. With 3 bases removed from V and 8 bases from J, the gap between germline ends came to 7 bases. CDR3 loop: CASSHLGGYTF. DNA of the CDR3: TGCGCCAGCAGCCACCTCGGGGGCTACACCTTC.

The chain has TRBV5-1 and TRBJ2-2; 9 bases are shared with TRBD1. Germline CDR1 SGHRS, CDR2 YFSETQ. There are 16 residues in the CDR3. After removal of 5 bases from V and 1 base from J, the junction contained 6 bases not matched to a gene. The CDR3 sequence: CASSLQGAENTGELFF. The CDR3 DNA reads as TGCGCCAGCAGTTTACAGGGGGCGGAGAACACCGGGGAGCTGTTTTTT.

This clone was seen once. The rearrangement joins TRBV2 to TRBJ2-6; D might be TRBD1 (6 bases). Germline V lookup: CDR1 SNHLY, CDR2 FYNNEI. The CDR3 has 15 amino acids. V shed 7 bases and J shed 4 bases, with 14 bases lying between them. CDR3 sequence reads: CASNEQGPGANVLTF. The CDR3 DNA is TGTGCCAGCAATGAGCAGGGGCCCGGGGCCAACGTCCTGACTTTC.